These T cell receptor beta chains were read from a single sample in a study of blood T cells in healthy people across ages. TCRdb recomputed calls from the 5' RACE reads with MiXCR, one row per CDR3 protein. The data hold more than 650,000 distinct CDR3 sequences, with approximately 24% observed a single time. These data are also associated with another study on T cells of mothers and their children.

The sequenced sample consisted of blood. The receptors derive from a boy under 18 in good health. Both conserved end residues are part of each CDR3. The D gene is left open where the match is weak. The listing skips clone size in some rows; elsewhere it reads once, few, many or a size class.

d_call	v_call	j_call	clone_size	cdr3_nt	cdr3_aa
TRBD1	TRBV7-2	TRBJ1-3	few	TGTGCCAGCAGCCCCACAGGGGCGCGAAGTGGAAACACCATATATTTT	CASSPTGARSGNTIYF
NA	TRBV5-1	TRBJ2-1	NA	TGCGCCAGCAGCTGGGATCGCGTAAGCTCCTACAATGAGCAGTTCTTC	CASSWDRVSSYNEQFF
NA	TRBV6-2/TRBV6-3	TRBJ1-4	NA	TGTGCCAGCAGTTACCAAGATATAGAGACAGCTAATGAAAAACTGTTTTTT	CASSYQDIETANEKLFF
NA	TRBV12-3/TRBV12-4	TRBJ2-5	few	TGTGCCAGCAGCTGGTCTGATCAAGAGACCCAGTACTTC	CASSWSDQETQYF
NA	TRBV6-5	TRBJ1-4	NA	TGTGCCACCTGGGGCGAAAAACTGTTTTTT	CATWGEKLFF
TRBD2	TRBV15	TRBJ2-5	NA	TGTGCCACCAGGTCTAGCGGGGGGGGAGAGACCCAGTACTTC	CATRSSGGGETQYF
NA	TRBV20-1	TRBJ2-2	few	TGCAGTGCTAGAGATGTGGGGAAGGGGGAGCTGTTTTTT	CSARDVGKGELFF
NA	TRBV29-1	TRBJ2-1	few	TGCAGCGTTGAGATCAATGAGCAGTTCTTC	CSVEINEQFF
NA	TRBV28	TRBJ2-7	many	TGTGCCAGCAGTCCCCGGGACGAGCAGTACTTC	CASSPRDEQYF
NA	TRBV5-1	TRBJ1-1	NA	TGCGCCAGCAGCGCGCAGGGAGGTGAAAACACTGAAGCTTTCTTT	CASSAQGGENTEAFF
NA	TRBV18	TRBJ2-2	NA	TGTGCCAGCTCACTGGCCCCCCCCTCGACCGGGGAGCTGTTTTTT	CASSLAPPSTGELFF
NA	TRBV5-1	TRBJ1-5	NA	TGCGCCAGCAGCTTGGATGGGACCGGCAATCAGCCCCAGCATTTT	CASSLDGTGNQPQHF
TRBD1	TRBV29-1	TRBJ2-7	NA	TGCAGCGTCGCTGACAGGGGGAACTCCTACGAGCAGTACTTC	CSVADRGNSYEQYF
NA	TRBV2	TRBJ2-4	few	TGTGCCAGCAGTCCCAAGTGGAAGCTTATTGCCTACTTAGGAAACATTCAGTACTTC	CASSPKWKLIAYLGNIQYF
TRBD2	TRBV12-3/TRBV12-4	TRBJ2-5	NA	TGTGCCAGCAGTGCCGAGCGGGAGACTAGCGGGCCCCCCGGGCCTTCAGAGACCCAGTACTTC	CASSAERETSGPPGPSETQYF
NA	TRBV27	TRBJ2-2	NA	TGTGCCAGCAGTTTTACCTGGCTCGGGCAGACGAACACCGGGGAGCTGTTTTTT	CASSFTWLGQTNTGELFF
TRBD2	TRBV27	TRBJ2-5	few	TGTGCCAGCAGTTTAGGGCTAGCGGGGGGTGAGACCCAGTGCTTC	CASSLGLAGGETQCF